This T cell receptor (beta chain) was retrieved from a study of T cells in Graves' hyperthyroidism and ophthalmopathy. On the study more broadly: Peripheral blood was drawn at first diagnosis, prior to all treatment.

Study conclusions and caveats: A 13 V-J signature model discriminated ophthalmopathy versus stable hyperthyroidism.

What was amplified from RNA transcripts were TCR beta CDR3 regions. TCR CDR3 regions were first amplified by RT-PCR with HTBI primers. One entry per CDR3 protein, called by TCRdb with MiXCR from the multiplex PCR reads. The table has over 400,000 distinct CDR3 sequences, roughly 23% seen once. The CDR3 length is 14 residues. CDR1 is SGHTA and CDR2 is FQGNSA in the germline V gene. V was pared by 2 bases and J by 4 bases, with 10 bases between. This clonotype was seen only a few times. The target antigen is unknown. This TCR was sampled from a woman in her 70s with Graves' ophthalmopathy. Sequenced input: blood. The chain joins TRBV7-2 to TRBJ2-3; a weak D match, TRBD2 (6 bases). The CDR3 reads CASSLRRAADTQYF. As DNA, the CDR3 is TGTGCCAGCAGCTTAAGGAGGGCTGCAGATACGCAGTATTTT.